A selection of T cell receptor beta chains follows, all from one sample in a study of blood T cell repertoires in COVID-19. Assay used: immunoSEQ multiplex PCR; TCRdb lists only in-frame clones, some missing. The sample lists about 270,000 clones; around 86% were seen once. Sequencing used peripheral blood. The source of these receptors is a woman aged 60-75 years with active or convalescent COVID-19. Each CDR3 is given with its conserved first and last residue. The D gene is left open where the match is weak. Clone size is not always given. Where it is, it says once, few, many or a class for expanded clones.

cdr3_nt: TGTGCCAGCAGCTTAGGGGGCAGGCAAAACACTGAAGCTTTCTTT; cdr3_aa: CASSLGGRQNTEAFF; j_call: TRBJ1-1; clone_size: NA; d_call: NA; cdr3_length: 15; v_call: TRBV7-2
cdr3_nt: TGTGCCAGCTCACCGGGGATAGGGGCTGGCGAGCAGTACTTC; cdr3_aa: CASSPGIGAGEQYF; j_call: TRBJ2-7; clone_size: NA; d_call: NA; cdr3_length: 14; v_call: TRBV18
cdr3_nt: TGTGCCACCCGGGACACGAACGACTATGGCTACACCTTC; cdr3_aa: CATRDTNDYGYTF; j_call: TRBJ1-2; clone_size: NA; d_call: NA; cdr3_length: 13; v_call: TRBV6-5
cdr3_nt: TGCGCCAGCAGCCAAGATCCGGGGACAGGGACCTACGAGCAGTACTTC; cdr3_aa: CASSQDPGTGTYEQYF; j_call: TRBJ2-7; clone_size: medium-sized; d_call: TRBD1; cdr3_length: 16; v_call: TRBV4-3
cdr3_nt: TGTGCCAGCAGCCAGGACACGAATCAGCCCCAGCATTTT; cdr3_aa: CASSQDTNQPQHF; j_call: TRBJ1-5; clone_size: NA; d_call: NA; cdr3_length: 13; v_call: TRBV3-1/TRBV3-2
cdr3_nt: TGTGCCAGCAGCCCAGACAGCAATAGCTGGAATGAGCAGTTCTTC; cdr3_aa: CASSPDSNSWNEQFF; j_call: TRBJ2-1; clone_size: NA; d_call: NA; cdr3_length: 15; v_call: TRBV7-9
cdr3_nt: TGTGCCAGCAGCCTCGGGGGTGCAACTAATGAAAAACTGTTTTTT; cdr3_aa: CASSLGGATNEKLFF; j_call: TRBJ1-4; clone_size: NA; d_call: NA; cdr3_length: 15; v_call: TRBV6-5
cdr3_nt: TGCAGCGTTGTTCAGGGGGCAATGAACACTGAAGCTTTCTTT; cdr3_aa: CSVVQGAMNTEAFF; j_call: TRBJ1-1; clone_size: NA; d_call: TRBD1; cdr3_length: 14; v_call: TRBV29-1
cdr3_nt: TGTGCCAGCAGCTTTGACAGAGACGAATCTAACTATGGCTACACCTTC; cdr3_aa: CASSFDRDESNYGYTF; j_call: TRBJ1-2; clone_size: NA; d_call: NA; cdr3_length: 16; v_call: TRBV5-4
cdr3_nt: TGTGCCAGCAGCGCCGACCAGGGTACCCACCTACATTCACCCCTCCACTTT; cdr3_aa: CASSADQGTHLHSPLHF; j_call: TRBJ1-6; clone_size: NA; d_call: NA; cdr3_length: 17; v_call: TRBV5-8
cdr3_nt: TGTGCCAGCAGGACCCAGGGTACCCGTAATGAAAAACTGTTTTTT; cdr3_aa: CASRTQGTRNEKLFF; j_call: TRBJ1-4; clone_size: few; d_call: NA; cdr3_length: 15; v_call: TRBV7-2
cdr3_nt: TGTGCCAGCGCTCCGGGGATACACTATGGCTACACCTTC; cdr3_aa: CASAPGIHYGYTF; j_call: TRBJ1-2; clone_size: NA; d_call: NA; cdr3_length: 13; v_call: TRBV27
cdr3_nt: TGTGCCAGCAGTCCCGACAGGGCCTCCCAAGAGACCCAGTACTTC; cdr3_aa: CASSPDRASQETQYF; j_call: TRBJ2-5; clone_size: NA; d_call: TRBD1; cdr3_length: 15; v_call: TRBV6-5
cdr3_nt: TGTGCCAGCAGCTTGGCAGGGGGGTACGAGCAGTACTTC; cdr3_aa: CASSLAGGYEQYF; j_call: TRBJ2-7; clone_size: NA; d_call: NA; cdr3_length: 13; v_call: TRBV7-3
cdr3_nt: TGTGCCAGTAGTCGGAGCGGGGGGCAAAGGGATGGCTACACCTTC; cdr3_aa: CASSRSGGQRDGYTF; j_call: TRBJ1-2; clone_size: NA; d_call: NA; cdr3_length: 15; v_call: TRBV19
cdr3_nt: TGTGCCAGCAGCCAAGATCGGGGGGGGGCCTGGAATGAGCAGTTCTTC; cdr3_aa: CASSQDRGGAWNEQFF; j_call: TRBJ2-1; clone_size: NA; d_call: TRBD2; cdr3_length: 16; v_call: TRBV4-2
cdr3_nt: TGCGCCAGCAGCTTGCAGGGAGGGCCCCGCGAGACCCAGTACTTC; cdr3_aa: CASSLQGGPRETQYF; j_call: TRBJ2-5; clone_size: NA; d_call: TRBD2; cdr3_length: 15; v_call: TRBV5-1
cdr3_nt: TGTGCCAGCAGCCCCTCGACAGGGGGCTGGTATGGCTACACCTTC; cdr3_aa: CASSPSTGGWYGYTF; j_call: TRBJ1-2; clone_size: NA; d_call: TRBD1; cdr3_length: 15; v_call: TRBV11-2
cdr3_nt: TGCGCCAGCAGCCCGGACAGGGGTTCTAACTATGGCTACACCTTC; cdr3_aa: CASSPDRGSNYGYTF; j_call: TRBJ1-2; clone_size: NA; d_call: TRBD1; cdr3_length: 15; v_call: TRBV5-1
cdr3_nt: TGTGCCAGCAGCCTAGAGGTCGGGACAGGCCTTTATTCACCCCTCCACTTT; cdr3_aa: CASSLEVGTGLYSPLHF; j_call: TRBJ1-6; clone_size: NA; d_call: TRBD1; cdr3_length: 17; v_call: TRBV11-3
cdr3_nt: TGCGCCAGCAGTCGAGGGTCCTGGGGCTACACCTTC; cdr3_aa: CASSRGSWGYTF; j_call: TRBJ1-2; clone_size: once; d_call: NA; cdr3_length: 12; v_call: TRBV23-1
cdr3_nt: TGTGCCAGCAGTTACGCAGAGAGGACAGGGGACGGCTACACCTTC; cdr3_aa: CASSYAERTGDGYTF; j_call: TRBJ1-2; clone_size: NA; d_call: TRBD1; cdr3_length: 15; v_call: TRBV6-5
cdr3_nt: TGTGCCAGTAGTATCTTGGAGACTACTCTCAATTCACCCCTCCACTTT; cdr3_aa: CASSILETTLNSPLHF; j_call: TRBJ1-6; clone_size: NA; d_call: NA; cdr3_length: 16; v_call: TRBV19
cdr3_nt: TGTGCCATCACGGCGCAGGGGGCGAACTATGGCTACACCTTC; cdr3_aa: CAITAQGANYGYTF; j_call: TRBJ1-2; clone_size: NA; d_call: TRBD1; cdr3_length: 14; v_call: TRBV10-3
cdr3_nt: TGTGCCAGCAGCCAAGACTCGGGGGGCGGCCAGCCCCAGCATTTT; cdr3_aa: CASSQDSGGGQPQHF; j_call: TRBJ1-5; clone_size: NA; d_call: NA; cdr3_length: 15; v_call: TRBV3-1/TRBV3-2
cdr3_nt: TGTGCCAGCAGCCCCGACAGGGGGTCCTACGAGCAGTACTTC; cdr3_aa: CASSPDRGSYEQYF; j_call: TRBJ2-7; clone_size: few; d_call: TRBD1; cdr3_length: 14; v_call: TRBV5-6
cdr3_nt: TGTGCCAGCAGCGTAGAGACAGGGGAAATGCTAAATGAAAAACTGTTTTTT; cdr3_aa: CASSVETGEMLNEKLFF; j_call: TRBJ1-4; clone_size: once; d_call: TRBD1; cdr3_length: 17; v_call: TRBV9
cdr3_nt: TGTGCCAGCAGTTACTCCCGGGACACCGGGGAGCTGTTTTTT; cdr3_aa: CASSYSRDTGELFF; j_call: TRBJ2-2; clone_size: NA; d_call: NA; cdr3_length: 14; v_call: TRBV6-5
cdr3_nt: TGTGCCAGCAGCTCCCCCCTCAGGGTCCCTGGCTACACCTTC; cdr3_aa: CASSSPLRVPGYTF; j_call: TRBJ1-2; clone_size: NA; d_call: NA; cdr3_length: 14; v_call: TRBV11-2
cdr3_nt: TGTGCCAGCAGCTTAGGAGGGCCCACCTCCTACGAGCAGTACTTC; cdr3_aa: CASSLGGPTSYEQYF; j_call: TRBJ2-7; clone_size: NA; d_call: NA; cdr3_length: 15; v_call: TRBV7-8
cdr3_nt: TGTGCCTGGAGCCGCCCCTCGGCGGGTCCTGGGGCCAACGTCCTGACTTTC; cdr3_aa: CAWSRPSAGPGANVLTF; j_call: TRBJ2-6; clone_size: once; d_call: NA; cdr3_length: 17; v_call: TRBV30
cdr3_nt: TGCAGCGTTGAAGGAACAGGGAATCATGAAAAACTGTTTTTT; cdr3_aa: CSVEGTGNHEKLFF; j_call: TRBJ1-4; clone_size: many; d_call: NA; cdr3_length: 14; v_call: TRBV29-1
cdr3_nt: TGTGCCATCAGTCAGTCCCGGGACATAAACACCGGGGAGCTGTTTTTT; cdr3_aa: CAISQSRDINTGELFF; j_call: TRBJ2-2; clone_size: NA; d_call: NA; cdr3_length: 16; v_call: TRBV10-3
cdr3_nt: TGTGCCAGCAGCTCCGGGACAGGGGATGAAAAACTGTTTTTT; cdr3_aa: CASSSGTGDEKLFF; j_call: TRBJ1-4; clone_size: NA; d_call: TRBD1; cdr3_length: 14; v_call: TRBV5-4
cdr3_nt: TGTGCCAGCTCACCACGGAGGGGACAGCTCAACGAGCAGTACTTC; cdr3_aa: CASSPRRGQLNEQYF; j_call: TRBJ2-7; clone_size: NA; d_call: NA; cdr3_length: 15; v_call: TRBV18
cdr3_nt: TGTGCCATCAGTGCGTTGACAGCCTCTTCCTACGAGCAGTACTTC; cdr3_aa: CAISALTASSYEQYF; j_call: TRBJ2-7; clone_size: few; d_call: NA; cdr3_length: 15; v_call: TRBV10-3
cdr3_nt: TGTGCCAGCAGCCAAACCAGGGTGAATGAGCAGTTCTTC; cdr3_aa: CASSQTRVNEQFF; j_call: TRBJ2-1; clone_size: NA; d_call: NA; cdr3_length: 13; v_call: TRBV3-1/TRBV3-2
cdr3_nt: TGTGCCAGCGGAATCCCGGGGACTAACACCGGGGAGCTGTTTTTT; cdr3_aa: CASGIPGTNTGELFF; j_call: TRBJ2-2; clone_size: NA; d_call: NA; cdr3_length: 15; v_call: TRBV11-2
cdr3_nt: TGTGCCATCAGTGAGCAGGGTCAGGACTACGAGCAGTACTTC; cdr3_aa: CAISEQGQDYEQYF; j_call: TRBJ2-7; clone_size: NA; d_call: NA; cdr3_length: 14; v_call: TRBV10-3
cdr3_nt: TGCGCCAGCAGCTTGGCGACTAGCGGGGGTCAAGAGACCCAGTACTTC; cdr3_aa: CASSLATSGGQETQYF; j_call: TRBJ2-5; clone_size: NA; d_call: TRBD2; cdr3_length: 16; v_call: TRBV5-1
cdr3_nt: TGCGCCAGCAGCTTGGTTCAGGCAAACACTGAAGCTTTCTTT; cdr3_aa: CASSLVQANTEAFF; j_call: TRBJ1-1; clone_size: NA; d_call: NA; cdr3_length: 14; v_call: TRBV5-1